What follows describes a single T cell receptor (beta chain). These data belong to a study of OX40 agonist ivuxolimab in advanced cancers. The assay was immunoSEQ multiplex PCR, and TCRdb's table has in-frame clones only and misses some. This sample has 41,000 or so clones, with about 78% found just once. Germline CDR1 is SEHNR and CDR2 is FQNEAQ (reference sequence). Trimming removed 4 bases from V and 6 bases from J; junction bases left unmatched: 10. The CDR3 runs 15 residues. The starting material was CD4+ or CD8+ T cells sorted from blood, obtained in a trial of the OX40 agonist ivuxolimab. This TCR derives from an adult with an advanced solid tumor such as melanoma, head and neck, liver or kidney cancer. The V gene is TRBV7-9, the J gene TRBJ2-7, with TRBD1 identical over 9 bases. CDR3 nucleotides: TGTGCCAGCAGCTCAAGGACAGGGGTGTTGGGCGAGCAGTACTTC. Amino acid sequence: CASSSRTGVLGEQYF.